This T cell receptor (beta chain) was profiled in a study of long-term antiretroviral therapy in people with HIV. Study-level results: Blood draws took place between about 2004 and 2017 and possibly involved older ART regimens.

Between the trimmed V and J ends, which lost 3 bases and 7 bases, there was a span of 7 bases. The length of the CDR3 is 12 residues. Germline CDR1 reads LNHDA; CDR2 reads SQIVND (reference sequence). Runs used v3.0 of the immunoSEQ assay and were done at survey level. Clones were sequenced by immunoSEQ multiplex PCR, and TCRdb holds only the in-frame ones, with some missing. This table has 15,000 to 20,000 clones, around 80% appearing once. Comments on this clone: The antigen remains unidentified.

This TCR was recovered from a young man with HIV. The V and J genes are TRBV19 and TRBJ2-1; D is ambiguous. The starting material was unsorted PBMCs, obtained 0.1 years after starting antiretroviral therapy. The DNA for the CDR3 is TGTGCCAGTAGTATTAGTCGGAATGAGCAGTTCTTC. Translation: CASSISRNEQFF. Drawing the rest from reference TRBV19 and TRBJ2-1, the complete variable domain is DGGITQSPKYLFRKEGQNVTLSCEQNLNHDAMYWYRQDPGQGLRLIYYSQIVNDFQKGDIAEGYSVSREKKESFPLTVTSAQKNPTAFYLCASSISRNEQFFGPGTRLTVL.